This record concerns one TCR beta chain sequence. Germline trimming cut 4 bases from V and 4 bases from J; bases unmatched to any gene: 7. In germline, CDR1 is MDHEN, CDR2 SYDVKM. The CDR3 runs to 16 residues. This sample is part of a study of pediatric ulcerative colitis. At colonoscopy, a blood sample was also collected. Samples were sequenced at Survey level, maximum 500,000 reads. Method: immunoSEQ multiplex PCR; TCRdb's copy keeps in-frame clones and lacks some. The repertoire holds fewer than 6,500 clones, with around 92% as singletons. The TCR originated in a girl between 10 and 17 years old who was a control in a study of pediatric ulcerative colitis. The chain combines TRBV28 with TRBJ1-3; 10 nucleotides match TRBD1. Sequenced material: blood. CDR3 region: CASSSTGGSLGNTIYF. The CDR3 bases are TGTGCCAGCAGTTCGACAGGGGGCTCGTTAGGAAACACCATATATTTT. The variable domain in full, completed from reference TRBV28 and TRBJ1-3, reads DVKVTQSSRYLVKRTGEKVFLECVQDMDHENMFWYRQDPGLGLRLIYFSYDVKMKEKGDIPEGYSVSREKKERFSLILESASTNQTSMYLCASSSTGGSLGNTIYFGEGSWLTVV.